The T cell receptor beta chain under discussion was sequenced for a study of cytomegalovirus exposure and HLA in healthy donors. At the level of the study: Genetic ancestry analysis placed around 76% of the roughly 400 donors that were genotyped in the Caucasian-associated cluster.

V was clipped by 3 bases and J by 2 bases; unmatched bases: 8. CDR1 and CDR2 (germline): SGHRS, YFSETQ. The CDR3 loop spans 19 amino acids. Vbeta (60) and Jbeta (13) primers were used in the PCR. Assay used: immunoSEQ multiplex PCR; TCRdb lists only in-frame clones, some missing. Altogether fewer than 200,000 clones are present, approximately 90% being singletons, with the ten largest covering around 0.85%. Sample: PBMCs. The TCR was taken from a woman aged 25 to 45 in good health and CMV-seronegative. J is TRBJ2-2 and V is TRBV5-1; TRBD2 matches at 15 bases. The DNA of the CDR3 is TGCGCCAGCAGCTCGGGACTAGCGGGAGGTACCAGAAACACCGGGGAGCTGTTTTTT. It encodes CASSSGLAGGTRNTGELFF.